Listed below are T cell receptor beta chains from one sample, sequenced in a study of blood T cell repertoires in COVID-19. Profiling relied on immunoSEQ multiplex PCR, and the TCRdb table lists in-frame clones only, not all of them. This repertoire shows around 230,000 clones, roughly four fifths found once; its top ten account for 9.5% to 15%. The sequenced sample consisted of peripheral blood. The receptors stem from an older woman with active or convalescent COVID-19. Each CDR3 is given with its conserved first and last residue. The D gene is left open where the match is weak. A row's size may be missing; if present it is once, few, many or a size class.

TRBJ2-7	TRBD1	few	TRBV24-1	CATSDRRGQGPSYEQYF	TGTGCCACCAGTGATCGACGAGGACAGGGTCCCTCCTACGAGCAGTACTTC
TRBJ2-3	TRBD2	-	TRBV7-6	CASSLRRGKTTDTQYF	TGTGCCAGCAGCTTAAGGCGGGGGAAGACCACAGATACGCAGTATTTT
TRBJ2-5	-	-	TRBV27	CATQEGNQETQYF	TGTGCCACCCAGGAGGGGAACCAAGAGACCCAGTACTTC
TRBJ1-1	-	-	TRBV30	CAWTRGRNTEAFF	TGTGCCTGGACCCGGGGGAGGAACACTGAAGCTTTCTTT
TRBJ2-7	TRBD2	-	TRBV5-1	CASSFGGSSDTYEQYF	TGCGCCAGCAGCTTCGGGGGGTCTTCAGATACCTACGAGCAGTACTTC
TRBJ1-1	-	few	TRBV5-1	CASSLTANTEAFF	TGCGCCAGCAGCCTGACAGCTAACACTGAAGCTTTCTTT
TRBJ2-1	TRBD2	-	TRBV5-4	CASSLYSLAGVYNEQFF	TGTGCCAGCAGCTTGTATTCGCTAGCGGGGGTTTACAATGAGCAGTTCTTC
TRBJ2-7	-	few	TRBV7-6	CASSLVPGYYEQYF	TGTGCCAGCAGCTTAGTACCAGGGTACTACGAGCAGTACTTC
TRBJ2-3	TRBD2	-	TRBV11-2	CASSTALAGGPDTQYF	TGTGCCAGCAGCACTGCACTAGCGGGGGGGCCTGATACGCAGTATTTT
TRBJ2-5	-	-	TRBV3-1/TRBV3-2	CASSRGHLGETQYF	TGTGCCAGCAGCCGGGGGCACCTCGGGGAGACCCAGTACTTC
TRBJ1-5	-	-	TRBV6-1	CASSEVGRGSNQPQHF	TGTGCCAGCAGTGAGGTGGGTCGGGGGAGCAATCAGCCCCAGCATTTT
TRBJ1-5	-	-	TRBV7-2	CASSLGARRRPNQPQHF	TGTGCCAGCAGCTTAGGAGCGCGGAGGCGCCCAAATCAGCCCCAGCATTTT
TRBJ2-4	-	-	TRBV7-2	CASSFHRVDKNIQYF	TGTGCCAGCAGCTTCCACAGGGTAGACAAAAACATTCAGTACTTC
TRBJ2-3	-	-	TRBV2	CASSGVQGITDTQYF	TGTGCCAGCTCCGGGGTGCAGGGGATCACAGATACGCAGTATTTT
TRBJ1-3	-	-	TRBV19	CASSIDRGSSGNTIYF	TGTGCCAGTAGTATAGACAGAGGGAGCTCTGGAAACACCATATATTTT
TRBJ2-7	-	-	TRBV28	CASSLPDNGNEQYF	TGTGCCAGCAGTCTCCCGGACAACGGTAACGAGCAGTACTTC
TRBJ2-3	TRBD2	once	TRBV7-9	CASSPRLAGGPKSTDTQYF	TGTGCCAGCAGCCCCCGACTAGCGGGGGGCCCGAAAAGCACAGATACGCAGTATTTT
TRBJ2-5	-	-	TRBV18	CASSVGQQETQYF	TGTGCCAGCTCAGTAGGACAGCAAGAGACCCAGTACTTC
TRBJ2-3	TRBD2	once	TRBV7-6	CASSFDGTSGTTDTQYF	TGTGCCAGCAGCTTCGATGGGACTAGCGGAACCACAGATACGCAGTATTTT
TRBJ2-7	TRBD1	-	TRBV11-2	CASSSNRGPNEQYF	TGTGCCAGCAGCTCAAACAGGGGGCCCAACGAGCAGTACTTC
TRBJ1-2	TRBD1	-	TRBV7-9	CASSPADRGNYGYTF	TGTGCCAGCAGCCCCGCCGACAGGGGAAACTATGGCTACACCTTC
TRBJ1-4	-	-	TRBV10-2	CASTPWGDEKLFF	TGCGCCAGCACCCCCTGGGGGGATGAAAAACTGTTTTTT
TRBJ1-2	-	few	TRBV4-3	CASSQDAYGGGYYGYTF	TGCGCCAGCAGCCAAGACGCATATGGGGGGGGTTACTATGGCTACACCTTC
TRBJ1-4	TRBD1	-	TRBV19	CASRRTGDEKLFF	TGTGCCAGTAGACGGACAGGGGATGAAAAACTGTTTTTT
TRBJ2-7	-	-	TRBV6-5	CASSQSEGGSYEQYF	TGTGCCAGCAGTCAGAGTGAGGGTGGGTCCTACGAGCAGTACTTC
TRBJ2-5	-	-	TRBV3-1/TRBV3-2	CASSQAGVAGETQYF	TGTGCCAGCAGCCAAGCGGGGGTTGCTGGAGAGACCCAGTACTTC
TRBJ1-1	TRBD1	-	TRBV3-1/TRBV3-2	CASSQGWRGQGNTEAFF	TGTGCCAGCAGCCAAGGATGGAGGGGGCAGGGGAACACTGAAGCTTTCTTT
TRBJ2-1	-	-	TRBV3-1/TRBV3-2	CASSQYQGGNEQFF	TGTGCCAGCAGCCAATATCAGGGGGGCAATGAGCAGTTCTTC
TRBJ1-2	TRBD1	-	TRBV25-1	CASSPWTGGTTGYTF	TGTGCCAGCAGTCCCTGGACAGGGGGCACGACGGGCTACACCTTC
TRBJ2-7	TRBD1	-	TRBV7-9	CASSLDGTGRRYEQYF	TGTGCCAGCAGCTTAGACGGGACAGGGCGAAGGTACGAGCAGTACTTC
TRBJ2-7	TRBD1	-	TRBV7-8	CASSQPPGQGIYEQYF	TGTGCCAGCAGCCAGCCTCCGGGACAGGGTATCTACGAGCAGTACTTC
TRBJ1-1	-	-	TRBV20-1	CRAGGGTEAFF	TGCAGGGCGGGGGGGGGCACTGAAGCTTTCTTT
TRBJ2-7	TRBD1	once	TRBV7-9	CASSSEGQGQQREQYF	TGTGCCAGCAGCTCCGAGGGACAGGGTCAACAACGCGAGCAGTACTTC
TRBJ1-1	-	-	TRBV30	CAWSLYTSVVNTEAFF	TGTGCCTGGAGTCTCTATACGTCGGTGGTGAACACTGAAGCTTTCTTT
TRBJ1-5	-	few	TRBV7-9	CASGSIPNQPQHF	TGTGCCAGCGGGAGCATTCCCAATCAGCCCCAGCATTTT
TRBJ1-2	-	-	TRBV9	CASSVQGADYGYTF	TGTGCCAGCAGCGTACAAGGGGCGGACTATGGCTACACCTTC
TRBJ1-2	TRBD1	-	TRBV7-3	CASSLIGTGGNYGYTF	TGTGCCAGCAGCTTAATAGGAACAGGGGGGAACTATGGCTACACCTTC
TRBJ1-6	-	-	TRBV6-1	CASSDNHESPLHF	TGTGCCAGCAGTGACAATCATGAGTCACCCCTCCACTTT